This TCR beta chain was sequenced for a study of blood T cell repertoires in COVID-19. Across the study: Acute and convalescent COVID-19 specimens originated in the United States, Italy and Spain.

Repertoires were generated with immunoSEQ multiplex PCR, while TCRdb's copy carries only in-frame clones and drops some. The table has some 180,000 clones, 89% seen once; the top ten hold about 7%. This sequence originates from a man aged 35 to 55 with acute or convalescent COVID-19. Sequencing input: peripheral blood.

The CDR3 DNA follows: TGTGCCAGCTCACCAGGGAGAGCGAACACTGAAGCTTTCTTT. Protein product: CASSPGRANTEAFF. The chain links TRBV18 to TRBJ1-1; D unclear. Per the germline V gene, CDR1 is KGHSH and CDR2 is LQKENI. V was clipped by 2 bases and J by 1 base, with 8 bases between them. The CDR3 is 14 amino acids.